These 21 T cell receptor beta chains were sequenced from one sample in a study of technical replicates of blood from several donors. The repertoire was sequenced with immunoSEQ multiplex PCR; TCRdb's copy has only in-frame clones and lacks some. The sample comprises about 93,000 clones, about 95% of which are singletons, and 0.2% to 0.3% rests with the top ten. Sample: T cells isolated from PBMCs. These receptors all come from a human donor in good health.

This chain links TRBV6-6 with TRBJ1-2; D perhaps matches TRBD1 (5 bases). Germline lookup yields CDR1 MNHNY and CDR2 SVGAGI (reference sequence). Trimming removed 7 bases from V and 6 bases from J, with 18 bases in between. This CDR3 spans 14 amino acids. CDR3 DNA sequence: TGTGCCAGCACCGAAGCGGGGCGGTGGGATGGCTACACCTTC. It encodes CASTEAGRWDGYTF.

This chain connects TRBV27 to TRBJ1-6, with D tentatively TRBD1 (5 bases). The V gene lost 3 bases and the J gene lost 7 bases, with 13 bases spanning the gap. This CDR3 is 15 amino acids long. Germline V lookup: CDR1 MNHEY, CDR2 SMNVEV (reference sequence). Here the CDR3 DNA reads TGTGCCAGCAGTTTGTGGGGCCCAAGCAATTCACCCCTCCACTTT. Translated: CASSLWGPSNSPLHF.

This clone was detected only once. This sequence joins TRBV5-4 and TRBJ1-2; no clear D gene. The CDR3 covers 14 residues. V was cut by 1 base and J by 6 bases, with 13 bases left in between. Germline V gives CDR1 SGHNT, CDR2 YYREEE (reference sequence). CDR3 DNA: TGTGCCAGCAGCTTGCCTAACAGTAAAGATGGCTACACCTTC. Translating gives CASSLPNSKDGYTF.

This rearrangement joins TRBV25-1 to TRBJ2-7; D not certain. This CDR3 contains 11 residues. Trimming took off 6 bases at V and 3 bases at J, with 6 bases between the two ends. Per germline, CDR1 MGHDK and CDR2 SYGVNS. As DNA, the CDR3 is TGTGCCAGCAGGTGGAGCTACGAGCAGTACTTC. The encoded protein is CASRWSYEQYF.

V and J are TRBV19 and TRBJ2-3; D is undetermined. V lost 4 bases and J 0 bases, leaving 5 bases between the germline ends. The CDR3 is made up of 13 amino acids. The germline V gene has CDR1 LNHDA and CDR2 SQIVND (reference sequence). CDR3 amino acids: CASSRLSTDTQYF. The CDR3 bases are TGTGCCAGTAGTAGGCTTAGCACAGATACGCAGTATTTT. Drawing the rest from reference TRBV19 and TRBJ2-3, the complete variable domain is DGGITQSPKYLFRKEGQNVTLSCEQNLNHDAMYWYRQDPGQGLRLIYYSQIVNDFQKGDIAEGYSVSREKKESFPLTVTSAQKNPTAFYLCASSRLSTDTQYFGPGTRLTVL.

This clone has just one count. The rearrangement links TRBV2 to TRBJ1-1; 7 bases fit TRBD1. The germline V gene has CDR1 SNHLY and CDR2 FYNNEI. This CDR3 contains 15 residues. Losses at the gene ends were 2 bases for V and 1 base for J; bases not matched to a gene: 4. The CDR3 reads CASSEYGTANTEAFF. As DNA, the CDR3 is TGTGCCAGCAGTGAATACGGGACAGCGAACACTGAAGCTTTCTTT.

The CDR3 spells CAWRATGGGQPQHF. The CDR3 nucleotides are TGTGCCTGGAGAGCTACAGGGGGGGGTCAGCCCCAGCATTTT. The rearrangement uses TRBV30 and TRBJ1-5; 8 bases fit TRBD1. With 3 bases clipped from V and 6 bases from J, the junction kept 7 bases outside the gene matches. CDR3 length: 14 amino acids. CDR1 GTSNPN and CDR2 SVGIG come from the germline V gene (reference sequence).

The rearrangement uses TRBV19 and TRBJ2-7; TRBD2 might be the D (5 bases). Trimming shortened V by 5 bases and J by 3 bases, and 14 bases separated the two germline ends. The germline CDR1 and CDR2 sequences are LNHDA and SQIVND (reference sequence). The CDR3 contains 14 residues. The CDR3 nucleotides read TGTGCCAGTAGTGCGGGTCACCCGGACTACGAGCAGTACTTC. Its protein product is CASSAGHPDYEQYF.

In this sample, this clone turned up once. V and J are TRBV15 and TRBJ2-1; TRBD1 aligns across 7 bases. Germline assignment: CDR1 LNHNV and CDR2 YYDKDF (reference sequence). V was pared by 3 bases and J by 7 bases, with 9 bases of the junction left unmatched. The CDR3 totals 15 residues. CDR3: CATSSAIKGANEQFF. The CDR3 DNA reads as TGTGCCACCAGCAGCGCGATTAAGGGGGCAAATGAGCAGTTCTTC.

The rearrangement uses TRBV10-1 and TRBJ2-5, with D perhaps TRBD2 (6 bases). V lost 2 bases to trimming and J lost 5 bases, with 15 bases between them. This CDR3 is built from 15 residues. Germline-derived CDR1 and CDR2 are WNHNN and SYGVQD (reference sequence). As DNA, the CDR3 is TGCGCCAGCAGTGAGCCGGCGGGGCGAGGCGAGACCCAGTACTTC. Residues: CASSEPAGRGETQYF.

V usage is TRBV19 and J usage is TRBJ1-5; D is possibly TRBD1 (5 bases). V lost 10 bases, J lost 0 bases, and 7 bases lay in between. This CDR3 comprises 12 residues. Germline lookup yields CDR1 LNHDA and CDR2 SQIVND (reference sequence). The DNA of the CDR3 is TGTGCCACAGGGTATAGCAATCAGCCCCAGCATTTT. This translates into CATGYSNQPQHF.

The V call is TRBV19, the J call TRBJ2-3, with D perhaps matching TRBD1 (7 bases). CDR1 and CDR2 from the germline V gene are LNHDA and SQIVND (reference sequence). V dropped 5 bases and J dropped 5 bases, with 14 bases sitting between them. This CDR3 has 14 amino acids. In DNA form, the CDR3 reads TGTGCCAGTAGTGCGCTCCAGGGGGGAGATACGCAGTATTTT. This translates into CASSALQGGDTQYF.

This clone was recorded only once. The J gene is TRBJ2-7, the V gene TRBV5-1; maybe TRBD2 (5 bases). V was pared by 3 bases and J by 0 bases, with 16 bases between. CDR1 and CDR2 from the germline V gene are SGHRS and YFSETQ. This CDR3 has 16 residues. The CDR3 is CASSWLRTGSSYEQYF. CDR3 nucleotide sequence: TGCGCCAGCAGCTGGCTGCGGACGGGAAGCTCCTACGAGCAGTACTTC.

The chain combines TRBV16 with TRBJ2-7, with D possibly TRBD1 on 9 matching bases. The V gene's germline CDR1 is KGHSY and CDR2 FQNENV. V was trimmed by 2 bases and J by 4 bases, leaving 30 bases between them. The CDR3 has 20 residues. The CDR3 sequence is CASSQRPFGRGQGSTYEQYF. CDR3 coding DNA: TGTGCCAGCAGCCAAAGACCTTTCGGGAGGGGACAGGGCTCAACTTACGAGCAGTACTTC.

The V call is TRBV4-1, the J call TRBJ2-1; the D gene is possibly TRBD1 (5 bases). There are 17 residues in the CDR3. The germline V gene has CDR1 MGHRA and CDR2 YSYEKL. V was shortened by 1 base and J by 7 bases, with 20 bases between the two germline ends. CDR3 in DNA: TGCGCCAGCAGCCAAGGTAGGGGCCTACAGAGTGGGAATGAGCAGTTCTTC. It translates to CASSQGRGLQSGNEQFF.

The chain couples TRBV18 to TRBJ1-5; 7 positions match TRBD1. After removal of 5 bases from V and 3 bases from J, the junction contained 7 bases not matched to a gene. Germline V gene data show CDR1 as KGHSH and CDR2 as LQKENI. The CDR3 consists of 15 residues. CDR3 region: CASSATGSLNQPQHF. CDR3 DNA sequence: TGTGCCAGCTCAGCGACAGGGTCCCTCAATCAGCCCCAGCATTTT. The full variable domain, rest sourced from reference TRBV18 and TRBJ1-5, is NAGVMQNPRHLVRRRGQEARLRCSPMKGHSHVYWYRQLPEEGLKFMVYLQKENIIDESGMPKERFSAEFPKEGPSILRIQQVVRGDSAAYFCASSATGSLNQPQHFGDGTRLSIL.

The genes are TRBV6-1 and TRBJ1-2, with no clear D. The CDR3 consists of 14 residues. In germline, CDR1 is MNHNS, CDR2 SASEGT. V was trimmed by 6 bases and J by 0 bases, leaving 11 bases between them. The CDR3: CASRTGDPNYGYTF. The CDR3 DNA sequence: TGTGCCAGCAGGACCGGGGATCCTAACTATGGCTACACCTTC.

The chain joins TRBV7-9 to TRBJ2-1, with D perhaps matching TRBD1 (6 bases). The CDR3 has 18 residues. Looked up from germline, CDR1 is SEHNR and CDR2 is FQNEAQ (reference sequence). V was cut by 4 bases and J by 2 bases, with 21 bases left in between. CDR3 nucleotide sequence: TGTGCCAGCAGCTCGCGCCACGAACAGGGTGGCGCCTACAATGAGCAGTTCTTC. Residues: CASSSRHEQGGAYNEQFF.

The V call is TRBV7-2, the J call TRBJ2-3, with TRBD2 matching over 11 bases. CDR3 length: 16 residues. Germline assignment: CDR1 SGHTA and CDR2 FQGNSA. V lost 5 bases to trimming and J lost 3 bases; unmatched junction nucleotides: 7. CDR3 sequence reads: CASSLLAGGVTDTQYF. In nucleotides, the CDR3 is TGTGCCAGCAGCCTTCTAGCGGGGGGTGTGACAGATACGCAGTATTTT.

V is TRBV18 and J is TRBJ2-1; 9 nucleotides match TRBD1. CDR3 length: 15 amino acids. Germline V gives CDR1 KGHSH, CDR2 LQKENI. V lost 3 bases and J lost 2; bases outside the gene matches: 2. CDR3 coding DNA: TGTGCCAGCTCACCTGGGACAGGGACCTACAATGAGCAGTTCTTC. This encodes CASSPGTGTYNEQFF.

The rearrangement joins TRBV7-9 to TRBJ1-1, with D possibly matching TRBD1 (5 bases). The CDR3 has 14 amino acids. CDR1 and CDR2 from the germline V gene are SEHNR and FQNEAQ (reference sequence). V was pared by 5 bases and J by 1 base, with 11 bases between. As DNA, the CDR3 is TGTGCCAGCAGCGGGGGGTTCGGGAACACTGAAGCTTTCTTT. It translates to CASSGGFGNTEAFF. Using reference TRBV7-9 and TRBJ1-1 for the parts outside the CDR3, the full variable domain is DTGVSQNPRHKITKRGQNVTFRCDPISEHNRLYWYRQTLGQGPEFLTYFQNEAQLEKSRLLSDRFSAERPKGSFSTLEIQRTEQGDSAMYLCASSGGFGNTEAFFGQGTRLTVV.